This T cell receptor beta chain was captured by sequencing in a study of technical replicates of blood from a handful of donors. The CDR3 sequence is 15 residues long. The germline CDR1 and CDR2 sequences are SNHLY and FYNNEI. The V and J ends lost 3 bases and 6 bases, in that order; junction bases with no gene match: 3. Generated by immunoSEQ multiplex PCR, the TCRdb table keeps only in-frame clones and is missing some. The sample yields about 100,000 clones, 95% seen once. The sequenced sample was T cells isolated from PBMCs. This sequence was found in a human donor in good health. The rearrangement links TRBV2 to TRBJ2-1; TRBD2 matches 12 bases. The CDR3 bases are TGTGCCAGCAGTGAGGGACTAGCGGGTATCAATGAGCAGTTCTTC. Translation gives CASSEGLAGINEQFF. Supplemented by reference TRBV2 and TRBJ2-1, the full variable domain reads EPEVTQTPSHQVTQMGQEVILRCVPISNHLYFYWYRQILGQKVEFLVSFYNNEISEKSEIFDDQFSVERPDGSNFTLKIRSTKLEDSAMYFCASSEGLAGINEQFFGPGTRLTVL.